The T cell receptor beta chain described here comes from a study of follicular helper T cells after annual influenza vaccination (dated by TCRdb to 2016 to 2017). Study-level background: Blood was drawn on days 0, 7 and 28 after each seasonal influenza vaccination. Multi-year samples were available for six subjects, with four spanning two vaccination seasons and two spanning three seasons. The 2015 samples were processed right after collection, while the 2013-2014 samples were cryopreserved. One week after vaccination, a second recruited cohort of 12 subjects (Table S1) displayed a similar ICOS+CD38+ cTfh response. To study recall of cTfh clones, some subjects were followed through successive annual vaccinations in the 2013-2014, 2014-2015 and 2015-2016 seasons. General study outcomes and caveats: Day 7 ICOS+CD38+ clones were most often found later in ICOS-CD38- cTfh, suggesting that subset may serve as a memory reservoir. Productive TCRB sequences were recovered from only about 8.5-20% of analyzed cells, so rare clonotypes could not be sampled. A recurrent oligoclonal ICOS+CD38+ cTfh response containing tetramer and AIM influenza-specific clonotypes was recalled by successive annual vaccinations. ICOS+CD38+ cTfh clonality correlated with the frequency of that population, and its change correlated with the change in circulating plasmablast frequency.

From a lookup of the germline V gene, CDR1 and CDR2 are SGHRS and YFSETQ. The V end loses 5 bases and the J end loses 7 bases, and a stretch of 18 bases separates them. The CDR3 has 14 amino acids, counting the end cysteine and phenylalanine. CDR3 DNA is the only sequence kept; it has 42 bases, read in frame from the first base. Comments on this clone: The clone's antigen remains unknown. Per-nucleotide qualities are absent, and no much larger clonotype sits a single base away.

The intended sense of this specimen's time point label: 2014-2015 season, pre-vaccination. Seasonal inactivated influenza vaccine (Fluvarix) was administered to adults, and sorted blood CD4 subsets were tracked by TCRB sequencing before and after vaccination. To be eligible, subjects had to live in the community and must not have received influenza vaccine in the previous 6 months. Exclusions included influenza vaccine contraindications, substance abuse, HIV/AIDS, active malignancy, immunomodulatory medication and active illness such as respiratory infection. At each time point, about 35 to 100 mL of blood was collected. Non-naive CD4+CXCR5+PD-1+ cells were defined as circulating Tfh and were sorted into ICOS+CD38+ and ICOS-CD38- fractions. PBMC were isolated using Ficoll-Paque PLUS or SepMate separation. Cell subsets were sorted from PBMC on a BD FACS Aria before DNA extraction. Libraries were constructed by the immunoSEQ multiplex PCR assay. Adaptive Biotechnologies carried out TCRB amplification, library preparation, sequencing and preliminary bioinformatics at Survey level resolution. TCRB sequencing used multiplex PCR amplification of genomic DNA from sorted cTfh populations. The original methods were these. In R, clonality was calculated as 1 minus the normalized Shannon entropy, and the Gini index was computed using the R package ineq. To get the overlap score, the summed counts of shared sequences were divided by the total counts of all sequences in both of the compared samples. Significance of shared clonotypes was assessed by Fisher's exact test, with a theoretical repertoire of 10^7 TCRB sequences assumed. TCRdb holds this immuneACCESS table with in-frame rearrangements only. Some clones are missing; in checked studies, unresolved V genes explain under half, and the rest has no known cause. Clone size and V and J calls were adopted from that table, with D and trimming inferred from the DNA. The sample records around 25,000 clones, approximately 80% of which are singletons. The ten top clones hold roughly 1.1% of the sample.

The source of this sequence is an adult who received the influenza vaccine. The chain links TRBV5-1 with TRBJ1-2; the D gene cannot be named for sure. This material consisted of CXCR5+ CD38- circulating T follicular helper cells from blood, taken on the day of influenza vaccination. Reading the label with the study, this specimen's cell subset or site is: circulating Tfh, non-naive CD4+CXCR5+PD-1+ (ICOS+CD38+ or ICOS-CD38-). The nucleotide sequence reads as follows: TGCGCCAGCAGTTACGACTCAAATCTCGGTGGCTACACCTTC. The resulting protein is CASSYDSNLGGYTF.